These 24 T cell receptor beta chains share one sample of origin, sequenced in a study of identical twins' blood T cells. TCRdb re-derived calls from the 5' RACE reads in MiXCR, one entry per CDR3 protein. The table includes hundreds of thousands of distinct CDR3 sequences, approximately 30% detected once. Sequencing was done on a sample of PBMCs. The receptors stem from a woman aged 18 to 49 in good health.

This clonotype occurred a few times. This chain links TRBV27 with TRBJ1-1; D call uncertain. The CDR3 runs to 11 residues. The V end lost 7 bases, the J end lost 11 bases, and 14 bases lay between the germline ends. The germline V gene has CDR1 MNHEY and CDR2 SMNVEV (reference sequence). The CDR3 nucleotides are TGTGCCAGCACTTCCCGACGGCAGGCTTTCTTT. It is translated as CASTSRRQAFF.

The V and J genes are TRBV20-1 and TRBJ1-6; 8 bases agree with TRBD1. Trimming at V came to 3 bases and at J to 0 bases, leaving 4 bases not matched to a gene. This CDR3 comprises 16 residues. CDR1 is DFQATT and CDR2 is SNEGSKA in the germline V gene (reference sequence). The CDR3 protein is CSASTGGHSYNSPLHF. The CDR3 DNA reads TGCAGTGCTAGCACAGGGGGACACTCCTATAATTCACCCCTCCACTTT.

This clonotype was counted only a few times. V is TRBV10-3 and J is TRBJ2-1, with TRBD2 identical over 9 bases. The CDR3 is made up of 14 amino acids. V lost 10 bases, J lost 6 bases, and 10 bases stayed unmatched. The germline CDR1 and CDR2 sequences are ENHRY and SYGVKD. CDR3 sequence reads: CASSRLAETNEQFF. CDR3 nucleotides: TGTGCCAGCAGCCGACTAGCGGAAACCAATGAGCAGTTCTTC.

This chain joins TRBV29-1 and TRBJ2-5, with D possibly being TRBD1 (5 bases). The CDR3 runs to 13 residues. CDR1 SQVTM and CDR2 ANQGSEA come from the germline V gene. The ends were cut back, 6 bases at V and 2 bases at J, with 13 bases in the middle. DNA for the CDR3: TGCAGCGTCCCTGGGGCTGAACAAGAGACCCAGTACTTC. This codes for CSVPGAEQETQYF.

J is TRBJ2-3 and V is TRBV6-1; TRBD2 might be the D (5 bases). This CDR3 has 15 amino acids. From germline, CDR1 is MNHNS and CDR2 SASEGT. V was clipped by 1 base and J by 3 bases, with 11 bases between them. CDR3 nucleotides: TGTGCCAGCAGTGAAGGTCTAGCCCAAACAGATACGCAGTATTTT. It is translated as CASSEGLAQTDTQYF.

This clonotype was detected a few times. The V and J genes are TRBV6-5 and TRBJ2-1; 9 nucleotides align to TRBD2. The CDR3 totals 19 residues. V shed 6 bases, J shed 0 bases, and the junction held 15 bases outside the gene matches. Per the germline V gene, CDR1 is MNHEY and CDR2 is SVGAGI. In nucleotides, the CDR3 is TGTGCCAGCAGCCGCTTAGAGTCTAGCGGGGTGAGCTCCTACAATGAGCAGTTCTTC. The encoded protein is CASSRLESSGVSSYNEQFF.

This clonotype has ten or more counts. V and J are TRBV2 and TRBJ1-5; 8 bases match TRBD1. CDR1 and CDR2 from the germline V gene are SNHLY and FYNNEI. CDR3 size: 14 residues. With V trimmed by 6 bases and J by 1 base, 2 bases remained unmatched. CDR3 region: CASRPGGSNQPQHF. The CDR3 DNA is TGTGCCAGCAGACCAGGGGGCAGCAATCAGCCCCAGCATTTT.

The chain is built from TRBV5-6 and TRBJ1-5, with D tentatively TRBD1 (5 bases). CDR3 length: 15 amino acids. Germline V lookup: CDR1 SGHDT, CDR2 YYEEEE. Trimming took off 0 bases at V and 6 bases at J, with 13 bases between the two ends. This CDR3 reads CASSLGVGGSQPQHF. The CDR3 DNA reads as TGTGCCAGCAGCTTGGGGGTTGGGGGGAGTCAGCCCCAGCATTTT.

The CDR3: CASSFWGPTGKGTGELFF. CDR3 nucleotide sequence: TGTGCCAGCAGCTTTTGGGGACCGACAGGGAAGGGCACCGGGGAGCTGTTTTTT. This chain links TRBV7-8 with TRBJ2-2, with 7 bases identical to TRBD1. From germline, CDR1 is SGHVS and CDR2 FQNEAQ. CDR3 size: 18 residues. V lost 3 bases and J lost 4; bases outside the gene matches: 14.

V is TRBV7-2 and J is TRBJ1-1, with TRBD1 matching 7 bases. Losses at the gene ends were 5 bases for V and 6 bases for J; bases not matched to a gene: 12. The CDR3 covers 15 residues. Germline V lookup: CDR1 SGHTA, CDR2 FQGNSA. The chain's CDR3 is CASSPRQGGSAEAFF. DNA of the CDR3: TGTGCCAGCAGCCCTAGACAGGGCGGCTCTGCTGAAGCTTTCTTT.

The gene calls are TRBV20-1 and TRBJ1-1; no firm D call. The CDR3 is 11 amino acids. Germline loops: CDR1 DFQATT, CDR2 SNEGSKA (reference sequence). This CDR3 reads CRGSSNTEAFF. The CDR3 nucleotides are TGCCGCGGGAGCTCGAACACTGAAGCTTTCTTT.

The chain employs TRBV9 and TRBJ2-2; D might be TRBD2 (7 bases). The V end was cut by 6 bases, the J end by 5 bases, with 20 bases between. There are 16 residues in the CDR3. Germline CDR1 reads SGDLS; CDR2 reads YYNGEE. The DNA of the CDR3 is TGTGCCAGCACCGAGGGAGGGGGAGGGGATACCGGGGAGCTGTTTTTT. Its protein product is CASTEGGGGDTGELFF.

In this sample, this clonotype turned up once. A much larger clone sits a single nucleotide away, making a read error possible. No conserved phenylalanine or tryptophan is present at the end of the CDR3, so a read error is the likely explanation. V usage is TRBV2 and J usage is TRBJ1-2, with D uncertain. V lost 3 bases and J 5 bases, leaving 13 bases between the germline ends. This CDR3 has 14 residues. The germline V gene has CDR1 SNHLY and CDR2 FYNNEI. The CDR3, as DNA: TGTGCCAGCAGTGAGAGGAACGAAGCTTATGGCTACACCCTC. This codes for CASSERNEAYGYTL.

In this sample, this clonotype turned up a few times. V is TRBV29-1 and J is TRBJ1-1; no firm D call. The length of the CDR3 is 10 residues. The V end lost 4 bases, the J end lost 7 bases, and 7 bases lay between the germline ends. Germline V lookup: CDR1 SQVTM, CDR2 ANQGSEA. Here the CDR3 DNA reads TGCAGCGTTGGTGGTCTTGAAGCTTTCTTT. Its translation is CSVGGLEAFF.

The V call is TRBV20-1, the J call TRBJ2-2; 10 positions match TRBD2. This CDR3 has 17 residues. V gave up 3 bases and J gave up 2 bases; unmatched junction bases: 9. Germline assignment: CDR1 DFQATT and CDR2 SNEGSKA (reference sequence). The CDR3 region has the DNA TGCAGTGCTAGGAGGGCTAGCGGGGGCCATAACACCGGGGAGCTGTTTTTT. Its translation: CSARRASGGHNTGELFF.

About this clonotype: This may come from a read error, since a much larger clone is one base off. The rearrangement uses TRBV20-1 and TRBJ1-1; a weak D match, TRBD1 (5 bases). The CDR3 totals 13 residues. Trimming removed 8 bases at V and 1 base at J, with 14 bases between. Per germline, CDR1 DFQATT and CDR2 SNEGSKA (reference sequence). As DNA, the CDR3 is TGCAGTACCGGGAGGGGAGCGAACACTGAAGCTTTCTTT. Its protein product is CSTGRGANTEAFF.

This clonotype was recorded a few times. This chain uses TRBV3-1 with TRBJ2-3; D might be TRBD2 (6 bases). V was clipped by 1 base and J by 2 bases, with 13 bases between them. The length of the CDR3 is 16 residues. Germline-derived CDR1 and CDR2 are LGHDT and YNNKEL (reference sequence). The CDR3 sequence: CASSQVWRGDTDTQYF. Written as DNA, the CDR3 is TGTGCCAGCAGCCAAGTGTGGCGGGGCGACACAGATACGCAGTATTTT.

This clonotype has more than one count but fewer than ten. The chain carries TRBV6-2 or TRBV6-3 and TRBJ2-1, with a tentative D call TRBD1 (5 bases). V shed 0 bases and J shed 4 bases, with 13 bases lying between them. This CDR3 has 16 residues. CDR1 MNHEY and CDR2 SVGEGT come from the germline V gene. The CDR3 DNA reads TGTGCCAGCAGTTACTCGATACAGGTTAAGTACAATGAGCAGTTCTTC. It is translated as CASSYSIQVKYNEQFF.

This clonotype came up once. A read error may produce the germline difference seen at one junction end. The CDR3 sequence is CASGQRGNTEAFF. The CDR3 region has the DNA TGTGCCAGCGGCCAAAGGGGAAACACTGAAGCTTTCTTT. The rearrangement uses TRBV3-1 and TRBJ1-1; possibly TRBD1 for D (5 bases). CDR3 length: 13 amino acids. The germline V gene encodes CDR1 LGHDT and CDR2 YNNKEL (reference sequence).

This clonotype was counted between two and nine times. V is TRBV7-2 and J is TRBJ1-1; D ambiguous. Looked up from germline, CDR1 is SGHTA and CDR2 is FQGNSA. The CDR3 extends over 15 amino acids. V was cut by 1 base and J by 0 bases, with 9 bases left in between. CDR3 region: CASSLVGSMNTEAFF. CDR3 sequence (DNA): TGTGCCAGCAGCTTAGTTGGCAGCATGAACACTGAAGCTTTCTTT.

This clonotype has a handful of counts. The rearrangement links TRBV5-1 to TRBJ1-2; D gene ambiguous. Germline V gene data show CDR1 as SGHRS and CDR2 as YFSETQ. V lost 2 bases, J lost 8 bases, and 19 bases lay in between. The CDR3 sequence is 15 residues long. CDR3 amino acids: CASSFLSGSSSGYTF. The DNA for the CDR3 is TGCGCCAGCAGCTTTCTGTCCGGTTCTAGCAGCGGCTACACCTTC.

The rearrangement joins TRBV11-3 to TRBJ1-1; no definite D call. The CDR3 totals 13 residues. Germline V gene data show CDR1 as SGHNT and CDR2 as YENEEA. V lost 5 bases and J lost 1, with 8 bases in between. CDR3 DNA sequence: TGTGCCAGCAGCGCTTACACGAACACTGAAGCTTTCTTT. It specifies CASSAYTNTEAFF.

The chain recombines TRBV5-1 with TRBJ2-5; a weak D match, TRBD2 (6 bases). The germline CDR1 and CDR2 sequences are SGHRS and YFSETQ. V was trimmed by 2 bases and J by 5 bases, leaving 10 bases between them. CDR3 length equals 13 residues. The CDR3 sequence: CASSFGGSETQYF. CDR3 sequence (DNA): TGCGCCAGCAGCTTTGGAGGGTCGGAGACCCAGTACTTC.

The chain links TRBV11-3 to TRBJ2-1, with 14 positions matching TRBD2. The CDR3 has 14 amino acids. CDR1 and CDR2 (germline): SGHNT, YENEEA. V was pared by 4 bases and J by 16 bases, with 9 bases of the junction left unmatched. The CDR3 DNA reads as TGTGCCAGCAGCTCCGGACTAGCGGGAGGAGGGCGTTTCTTC. This codes for CASSSGLAGGGRFF. The whole variable domain, remainder taken from reference TRBV11-3 and TRBJ2-1, is EAGVVQSPRYKIIEKKQPVAFWCNPISGHNTLYWYLQNLGQGPELLIRYENEEAVDDSQLPKDRFSAERLKGVDSTLKIQPAELGDSAVYLCASSSGLAGGGRFFGPGTRLTVL.